This TCR beta chain was identified in a study of blood T cell repertoires in COVID-19 (dated by TCRdb to the early 2020s). Regarding the study in general: Samples covering the acute and convalescent phases of COVID-19 were provided by collaborators in the United States, Italy and Spain. The repertoires were made available in a free public database intended to serve as a resource for research on the immune response to SARS-CoV-2. Samples came from the ongoing ImmuneRACE study (first 160 participants) plus 1,254 subjects from 6 global collaborators. Sample metadata almost always included a de-identified subject ID, COVID-19 status, age in years and sex. The prospective study material was composed of cDNA or gDNA derived from T cells, B-cell-depleted T cells, or PBMCs. Where available, HLA class I and class II types were taken from metadata supplied by the sample provider and were not determined by assay-based typing. The dataset comprised deeply sampled blood TCRbeta repertoires from subjects exposed to, actively infected with, or recovered from COVID-19.

Whole blood was collected in K2EDTA tubes by collaborating institutions according to the institutions' own protocols. Collaborator samples were shipped for TCRbeta analysis as frozen whole blood, isolated PBMCs, or DNA extracted from either sample type. From the cysteine through the phenylalanine, the CDR3 covers 15 amino acids. CDR3 DNA is the only sequence kept; it has 45 bases, read in frame from the first base. V was cut back by 4 bases and J by 2 bases, leaving a gap of 14 bases between them. The germline V gene provides CDR1 SNHLY and CDR2 FYNNEI. What the study reported, not specific to this receptor: How much clinical and demographic metadata was included differed by source and by participant, and the metadata was provided uncurated.

With regard to this clone: The target of this receptor is not known. Nothing much larger sits one base from this clone, and base qualities are not available.

TCRbeta CDR3 regions were amplified from genomic DNA using the immunoSEQ Assay, a bias-controlled multiplex PCR. As for how the authors treated the data: Within the assay, amplification of reference gene primers was used to estimate how many nucleated cells each sample contained. Sequence reads were collapsed and filtered to measure the absolute abundance of every unique TCRbeta CDR3 rearrangement. Productive Simpson clonality was computed per sample as the square root of Simpson's diversity index over productive rearrangements. Drawn from immuneACCESS, this table holds only the in-frame rearrangements with V and J called that TCRdb kept. Clones are partly lost; checked studies trace under half to an unresolved V gene and leave the rest unexplained. V and J calls and clone size follow that table, whereas D and trimming were derived from the DNA. Present in this sample are around 140,000 clones, around 89% of which were seen just once. The top ten clonotypes cover around 20% of the sample.

This chain is built from TRBV2 and TRBJ2-5; 5 matching bases give a weak D call of TRBD2. The clonotype was recovered from a man aged 50-59 years with active or convalescent COVID-19. The sample consisted of peripheral blood. The CDR3 is CASSGVAGKQETQYF. The DNA sequence follows: TGTGCCAGCAGTGGCGTGGCGGGCAAGCAAGAGACCCAGTACTTC.